The 5 T cell receptor beta chains presented below share a single source sample, sequenced in a study of blood T cell repertoires in COVID-19. Produced via immunoSEQ multiplex PCR; TCRdb's table is partial and in-frame only. The sample has 55,000 to 70,000 clones, about 83% seen once; the top ten hold 20% to 25%. The sample was peripheral blood. Every receptor here comes from a human donor in a cohort sampled during active COVID-19.

This chain connects TRBV18 to TRBJ2-7; 7 nucleotides match TRBD2. Germline CDR1 KGHSH, CDR2 LQKENI. Trimming cost V 1 base and J 3 bases; bases outside gene matches: 6. This CDR3 is built from 15 residues. Here the CDR3 DNA reads TGTGCCAGCTCACCACTTCGGGGAGGGAGCTACGAGCAGTACTTC. Amino acids: CASSPLRGGSYEQYF.

The rearrangement joins TRBV7-9 to TRBJ1-4; TRBD1 might be the D (6 bases). Deletions cut 5 bases from V and 11 bases from J, with 27 bases between. Looked up from germline, CDR1 is SEHNR and CDR2 is FQNEAQ (reference sequence). This CDR3 is built from 17 residues. The CDR3 spells CASSPMVVGAGNGKLFF. In nucleotides, the CDR3 is TGTGCCAGCAGCCCAATGGTCGTGGGGGCAGGGAATGGGAAACTGTTTTTT. The full variable domain, completed using reference TRBV7-9 and TRBJ1-4, is DTGVSQNPRHKITKRGQNVTFRCDPISEHNRLYWYRQTLGQGPEFLTYFQNEAQLEKSRLLSDRFSAERPKGSFSTLEIQRTEQGDSAMYLCASSPMVVGAGNGKLFFGSGTQLSVL.

This clone has just a few counts. The chain couples TRBV19 to TRBJ1-6, with D unclear. Trimming shortened V by 5 bases and J by 6 bases, and 11 bases separated the two germline ends. The germline V gene has CDR1 LNHDA and CDR2 SQIVND (reference sequence). The length of the CDR3 is 14 residues. DNA of the CDR3: TGTGCCAGTAGTCCGGAGAGGTTTAATTCACCCCTCCACTTT. Translating it yields CASSPERFNSPLHF. Combining the CDR3 with reference TRBV19 and TRBJ1-6 gives the whole variable domain DGGITQSPKYLFRKEGQNVTLSCEQNLNHDAMYWYRQDPGQGLRLIYYSQIVNDFQKGDIAEGYSVSREKKESFPLTVTSAQKNPTAFYLCASSPERFNSPLHFGNGTRLTVT.

V is TRBV18 and J is TRBJ1-5, with D possibly being TRBD1 (6 bases). The CDR3 is made up of 14 amino acids. Looked up from germline, CDR1 is KGHSH and CDR2 is LQKENI. Trimming left V 6 bases short and J 8 bases short, with 17 bases between. The CDR3 is CASSGGKGAEPQHF. The CDR3 DNA reads as TGTGCCAGCTCTGGGGGCAAAGGAGCTGAGCCCCAGCATTTT.

This clone was seen a few times. The chain uses TRBV6-2 or TRBV6-3 and TRBJ2-2, with a tentative D call TRBD2 (5 bases). The length of the CDR3 is 14 residues. Trimming pared 2 bases from V and 7 bases from J, leaving 11 bases between. Germline V gene data show CDR1 as MNHEY and CDR2 as SVGEGT. The DNA for the CDR3 is TGTGCCAGCAGTTACGAGGGTTTTATCGGGGAGCTGTTTTTT. Encoded protein: CASSYEGFIGELFF.